Below are 25 T cell receptor beta chains sequenced from a single sample in a study of graft-versus-host responses after intestinal transplantation. Generated by immunoSEQ multiplex PCR, the TCRdb table keeps only in-frame clones and is missing some. The sample lists tens of thousands of clones; about 90% were seen once. No cognate antigen is known for these TCRs. Sequences were derived from unstimulated CD4+ T cells sorted from spleen or lymph node cells, sampled before transplant. These receptors came from a human donor who was the organ donor for an intestinal transplant.

This chain links TRBV5-4 with TRBJ1-3; D remains unclear. V was pared by 5 bases and J by 0 bases, with 12 bases between. The CDR3 is 15 residues long. Germline CDR1 reads SGHNT; CDR2 reads YYREEE (reference sequence). CDR3 protein: CASRLDSSSGNTIYF. CDR3 coding DNA: TGTGCCAGCAGACTCGATTCGTCCTCTGGAAACACCATATATTTT.

A remark on this clone: One end of the junction is discordant with germline, which a read error may explain. The chain employs TRBV7-7 and TRBJ2-5; 9 bases line up with TRBD2. The CDR3 contains 17 residues. Germline V lookup: CDR1 SSHAT, CDR2 FNYEAQ (reference sequence). The CDR3 bases are TGTGCTAGCAGCTCCGGATTAGCGGGAGAGGGGGGGGAGACCCAGTACTTC. It codes for CASSSGLAGEGGETQYF.

The V call is TRBV9, the J call TRBJ2-1; D is uncertain. This CDR3 has 12 residues. Trimming cost V 3 bases and J 8 bases, with 9 bases left between them. CDR1 and CDR2 (germline): SGDLS, YYNGEE. The CDR3 loop is CASSGSKHEQFF. In nucleotides, the CDR3 is TGTGCCAGCAGCGGAAGCAAGCATGAGCAGTTCTTC.

This clone has just one count. The rearrangement links TRBV5-1 to TRBJ2-7, with a possible D match to TRBD2 (6 bases). V was clipped by 0 bases and J by 0 bases, with 13 bases between them. This CDR3 is 16 amino acids long. Germline loops: CDR1 SGHRS, CDR2 YFSETQ. CDR3 loop: CASSLALDGSSYEQYF. The CDR3 bases are TGCGCCAGCAGCTTGGCCTTGGACGGGAGCTCCTACGAGCAGTACTTC.

J is TRBJ1-1 and V is TRBV11-3, with no clear D. Trimming removed 1 base at V and 3 bases at J, with 12 bases between. Germline CDR1 reads SGHNT; CDR2 reads YENEEA. This CDR3 comprises 15 residues. This CDR3 is CASSLGSGRDTEAFF. CDR3 nucleotide sequence: TGTGCCAGCAGCTTAGGGTCCGGGAGGGACACTGAAGCTTTCTTT.

This clone has just one count. This rearrangement joins TRBV6-5 to TRBJ2-1; the match to TRBD2 covers 8 bases. Trimming cost V 6 bases and J 7 bases; bases outside gene matches: 8. From germline, CDR1 is MNHEY and CDR2 SVGAGI. The length of the CDR3 is 14 residues. CDR3 loop: CASRTGTRGNEQFF. For the CDR3, the DNA is TGTGCCAGCAGGACCGGGACTAGAGGTAATGAGCAGTTCTTC.

The rearrangement uses TRBV28 and TRBJ1-4, with D possibly being TRBD1 (5 bases). The CDR3 contains 15 residues. V was clipped by 5 bases and J by 0 bases, with 10 bases between them. Germline loops: CDR1 MDHEN, CDR2 SYDVKM. The CDR3 here is CASSVPGSTNEKLFF. In nucleotides, the CDR3 is TGTGCCAGCAGTGTCCCAGGGTCAACTAATGAAAAACTGTTTTTT.

This clone was seen only a few times. The chain joins TRBV2 to TRBJ1-1; D may be TRBD1 (6 bases). Trimming pared 7 bases from V and 1 base from J, leaving 13 bases between. The germline V gene encodes CDR1 SNHLY and CDR2 FYNNEI. The CDR3 is 14 amino acids. The CDR3 DNA reads TGTGCCAGCACTTACGCCAGGGGGAACACTGAAGCTTTCTTT. Translated: CASTYARGNTEAFF. Complete variable domain (other parts from reference TRBV2 and TRBJ1-1): EPEVTQTPSHQVTQMGQEVILRCVPISNHLYFYWYRQILGQKVEFLVSFYNNEISEKSEIFDDQFSVERPDGSNFTLKIRSTKLEDSAMYFCASTYARGNTEAFFGQGTRLTVV.

V is TRBV28 and J is TRBJ2-5; D not certain. This CDR3 has 13 residues. Trimming took off 10 bases at V and 0 bases at J, with 12 bases between the two ends. The germline gives CDR1 MDHEN, CDR2 SYDVKM. The DNA for the CDR3 is TGTGCCACCTCCGGGTCCCACCAAGAGACCCAGTACTTC. It specifies CATSGSHQETQYF.

This chain connects TRBV11-2 to TRBJ1-4, with D hard to call. This CDR3 has 16 amino acids. Looked up from germline, CDR1 is SGHAT and CDR2 is FQNNGV. Trimming took 4 bases from V and 0 from J, leaving 12 bases between them. Written as DNA, the CDR3 is TGTGCCAGCAGCTCCAAATCGGGTGCAACTAATGAAAAACTGTTTTTT. Encoded protein: CASSSKSGATNEKLFF.

The V and J genes are TRBV4-3 and TRBJ1-2; D gene uncertain. Deletions cut 0 bases from V and 3 bases from J, with 8 bases between. CDR1 is LGHNA and CDR2 is YSLEER in the germline V gene. The CDR3 runs to 14 residues. The CDR3 region is CASSQEVRDYGYTF. The CDR3 DNA follows: TGCGCCAGCAGCCAAGAGGTGAGGGACTATGGCTACACCTTC.

This clone was seen just once. The chain carries TRBV30 and TRBJ1-4; TRBD1 agrees at 10 bases. The CDR3 is made up of 15 amino acids. CDR1 GTSNPN and CDR2 SVGIG come from the germline V gene (reference sequence). The ends lost 3 bases at V and 6 bases at J; junction bases unmatched: 7. This CDR3 reads CAWSIRDRGHEKLFF. The CDR3 DNA follows: TGTGCCTGGAGCATCCGGGACAGGGGTCATGAAAAACTGTTTTTT.

The chain links TRBV7-2 to TRBJ2-5; weak D call: TRBD1 (6 bases). CDR3 length: 15 residues. Trimming took off 5 bases at V and 5 bases at J, with 18 bases between the two ends. Germline V lookup: CDR1 SGHTA, CDR2 FQGNSA. For the CDR3, the DNA is TGTGCCAGCAGCCGCGTAGGGGGAGTTGTGGAGACCCAGTACTTC. It is translated as CASSRVGGVVETQYF.

This clone was observed a few times. The rearrangement links TRBV25-1 to TRBJ1-4; D might be TRBD1 (6 bases). The V and J ends lost 4 bases and 5 bases respectively, with 14 bases between them. The CDR3 covers 15 residues. The germline V gene has CDR1 MGHDK and CDR2 SYGVNS. The CDR3 nucleotides are TGTGCCAGCAGTGCCCACGCCGGACAGAATGAAAAACTGTTTTTT. Its translation is CASSAHAGQNEKLFF. The variable domain in full, completed from reference TRBV25-1 and TRBJ1-4, reads EADIYQTPRYLVIGTGKKITLECSQTMGHDKMYWYQQDPGMELHLIHYSYGVNSTEKGDLSSESTVSRIRTEHFPLTLESARPSHTSQYLCASSAHAGQNEKLFFGSGTQLSVL.

The rearrangement uses TRBV2 and TRBJ2-1; D is possibly TRBD2 (6 bases). Germline V gene lookup returns CDR1 SNHLY and CDR2 FYNNEI. The CDR3 sequence is 11 residues long. V was clipped by 5 bases and J by 10 bases, with 9 bases between them. This CDR3 reads CASSSGAEQFF. The CDR3 DNA reads TGTGCCAGCAGTTCGGGAGCCGAGCAGTTCTTC.

V usage is TRBV19 and J usage is TRBJ2-1; 8 bases agree with TRBD2. V was clipped by 10 bases and J by 1 base; unmatched bases: 9. There are 15 residues in the CDR3. Germline CDR1 LNHDA, CDR2 SQIVND (reference sequence). This CDR3 is CATAGAGASYNEQFF. The CDR3 DNA is TGTGCCACGGCTGGAGCGGGAGCATCCTACAATGAGCAGTTCTTC.

V usage is TRBV9 and J usage is TRBJ1-2, with D unclear. Between the trimmed V and J ends, which lost 0 bases and 7 bases, there was a span of 16 bases. From germline, CDR1 is SGDLS and CDR2 YYNGEE. The CDR3 contains 15 residues. CDR3 in amino acids: CASSVVPTSEGGYTF. CDR3 nucleotides: TGTGCCAGCAGCGTAGTTCCCACCAGTGAGGGTGGCTACACCTTC.

Here the CDR3 DNA reads TGTGCCAGCAGTGGGGGCCAGTTGTACAATGAGCAGTTCTTC. Its translation is CASSGGQLYNEQFF. The V call is TRBV6-1, the J call TRBJ2-1; tentative D call: TRBD1 (5 bases). CDR1 and CDR2 from the germline V gene are MNHNS and SASEGT. Trimming took off 4 bases at V and 4 bases at J, with 11 bases between the two ends. The CDR3 has 14 amino acids.

The genes are TRBV2 and TRBJ1-1; the match to TRBD1 covers 8 bases. The CDR3 is 14 residues long. Germline V gene lookup returns CDR1 SNHLY and CDR2 FYNNEI. Trimming at V came to 4 bases and at J to 7 bases, leaving 8 bases not matched to a gene. The CDR3 DNA follows: TGTGCCAGCAGTGGTGGACAGGGTATAGGTGAAGCTTTCTTT. Encoded protein: CASSGGQGIGEAFF.

This sequence joins TRBV18 and TRBJ1-2; 7 bases line up with TRBD1. The CDR3 covers 14 residues. Germline V CDR1 and CDR2: KGHSH, LQKENI. Unmatched junction bases numbered 3, after V lost 1 base and J lost 4 bases. In DNA form, the CDR3 reads TGTGCCAGCTCACCACGGGGGACAGCCTATGGCTACACCTTC. As protein: CASSPRGTAYGYTF.

The chain couples TRBV2 to TRBJ2-7, with TRBD2 matching over 7 bases. V lost 6 bases, J lost 3 bases, and 11 bases stayed unmatched. The V gene's germline CDR1 is SNHLY and CDR2 FYNNEI. The CDR3 is 15 amino acids. Here the CDR3 reads CASSLKREAFYEQYF. The DNA of the CDR3 is TGTGCCAGCAGCCTGAAACGGGAGGCCTTCTACGAGCAGTACTTC. Looking up the rest from reference TRBV2 and TRBJ2-7 gives the full variable domain: EPEVTQTPSHQVTQMGQEVILRCVPISNHLYFYWYRQILGQKVEFLVSFYNNEISEKSEIFDDQFSVERPDGSNFTLKIRSTKLEDSAMYFCASSLKREAFYEQYFGPGTRLTVT.

This rearrangement joins TRBV13 to TRBJ1-1; a weak D match, TRBD1 (6 bases). V lost 5 bases and J 0 bases, leaving 13 bases between the germline ends. The CDR3 spans 15 residues. Germline assignment: CDR1 PRHDT and CDR2 FYEKMQ (reference sequence). CDR3 in amino acids: CASSPRGGLNTEAFF. The CDR3 DNA reads TGTGCCAGCAGCCCGAGAGGGGGTTTGAACACTGAAGCTTTCTTT.

V usage is TRBV18 and J usage is TRBJ1-2; D is perhaps TRBD1 (5 bases). The CDR3 totals 14 residues. With 6 bases removed from V and 3 bases from J, the gap between germline ends came to 14 bases. Germline V gene sequence: CDR1 KGHSH, CDR2 LQKENI. Written as DNA, the CDR3 is TGTGCCAGCTCTCTGGACATCCAGGACTATGGCTACACCTTC. Translation: CASSLDIQDYGYTF. Full variable domain (remainder filled in from reference TRBV18 and TRBJ1-2): NAGVMQNPRHLVRRRGQEARLRCSPMKGHSHVYWYRQLPEEGLKFMVYLQKENIIDESGMPKERFSAEFPKEGPSILRIQQVVRGDSAAYFCASSLDIQDYGYTFGSGTRLTVV.

The CDR3 bases are TGTGCCAGCAGCTTACTAGCGGACTACAATGAGCAGTTCTTC. Encoded protein: CASSLLADYNEQFF. V usage is TRBV5-6 and J usage is TRBJ2-1; 8 positions match TRBD2. Germline values: CDR1 SGHDT, CDR2 YYEEEE. The V and J ends lost 2 bases and 3 bases, in that order; junction bases with no gene match: 1. CDR3 length equals 14 residues.

The genes are TRBV28 and TRBJ2-7, with 7 bases identical to TRBD2. Germline values: CDR1 MDHEN, CDR2 SYDVKM. The CDR3 length is 16 residues. Trimming removed 5 bases from V and 6 bases from J; junction bases left unmatched: 16. Written as DNA, the CDR3 is TGTGCCAGCAGTGCGTATGGGGCGGGGGTCTCAGGCGAGCAGTACTTC. Its protein product is CASSAYGAGVSGEQYF.